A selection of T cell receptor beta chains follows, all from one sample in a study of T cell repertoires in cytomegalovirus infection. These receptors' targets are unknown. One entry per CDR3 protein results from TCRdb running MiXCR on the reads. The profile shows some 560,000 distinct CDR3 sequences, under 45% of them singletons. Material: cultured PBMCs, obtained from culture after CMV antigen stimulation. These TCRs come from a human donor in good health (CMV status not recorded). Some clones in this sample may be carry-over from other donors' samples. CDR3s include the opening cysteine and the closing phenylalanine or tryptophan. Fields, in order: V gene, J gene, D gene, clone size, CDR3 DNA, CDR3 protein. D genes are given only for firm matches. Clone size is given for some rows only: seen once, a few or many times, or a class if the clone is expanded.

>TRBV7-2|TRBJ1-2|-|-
TGTGCCAGCAGCAACGACAGGAACTATGGCTACACCTTC
CASSNDRNYGYTF
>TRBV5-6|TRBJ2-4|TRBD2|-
TGTGCCAGCAGCAATCGACTAGCGGGGGGGACTCACAAAAACATTCAGTACTTC
CASSNRLAGGTHKNIQYF
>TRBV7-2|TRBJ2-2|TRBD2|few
TGTGCCAGCAGCTTAGCGGGCGGGGGGACGATCGGGGAGCTGTTTTTT
CASSLAGGGTIGELFF
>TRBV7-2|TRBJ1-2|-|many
TGTGCCAGCAGCCCTCAGGGCACCAACTATGGCTACACCTTC
CASSPQGTNYGYTF
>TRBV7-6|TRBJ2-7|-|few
TGTGCCAGCAGCTTAGCGGACCGGCGGGCACGGTCTGGTCGCGGCGAGCAGTACTTC
CASSLADRRARSGRGEQYF
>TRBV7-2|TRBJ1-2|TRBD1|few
TGTGCCAGCATGAGCCGGGACAGCCCCGGCTATGGCTACACCTTC
CASMSRDSPGYGYTF
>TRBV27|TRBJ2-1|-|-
TGTGCCAGCAGTCCCAACCCCTCGGGCGGGGAGTTCTTC
CASSPNPSGGEFF
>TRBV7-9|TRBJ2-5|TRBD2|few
TGTGCCAGCAGCTCCCCGGGACTAGCGGGAGCTTGGGACGAGGAAGAGACCCAGTACTTC
CASSSPGLAGAWDEEETQYF
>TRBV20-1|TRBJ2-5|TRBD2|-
TGCAGTGCAGAACTCGGGACTATTCGAGAGACCCAGTACTTC
CSAELGTIRETQYF
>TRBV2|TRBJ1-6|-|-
TGTGCCAGCAGTGTGACAGGTTATTCACCCCTCCACTTT
CASSVTGYSPLHF
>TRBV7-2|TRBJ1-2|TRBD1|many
TGTGCCAGCAGCTTAGCAGCGGGACAGGGGTCCTATGGCTACACCTTC
CASSLAAGQGSYGYTF
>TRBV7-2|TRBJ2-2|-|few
TGTGCCAGCAGCTTAGCGTCGGGGACAGGGGAGCTGTTTTTT
CASSLASGTGELFF
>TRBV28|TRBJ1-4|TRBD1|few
TGTGCCAGCAGCAATCCTCCCGGGACAGGGATTTTCTCGCGGGGTGAAAAACTGTTTTTT
CASSNPPGTGIFSRGEKLFF
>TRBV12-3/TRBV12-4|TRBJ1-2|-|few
TGTGCCAGCAGCCCAGGACGGTCCTATGGCTACACCTTC
CASSPGRSYGYTF
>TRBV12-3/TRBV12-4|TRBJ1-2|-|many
TGTGCCAGCAGTTTATCAGTTGGAGGGGCCGGCTACACCTTC
CASSLSVGGAGYTF
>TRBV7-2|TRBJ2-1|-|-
TGTGCCAGCAGCCCCCCCTTGGGGCGGGGCTACAATGAGCAGTTCTTC
CASSPPLGRGYNEQFF
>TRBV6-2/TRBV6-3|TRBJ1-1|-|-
TGTGCCAGCAGTTACGGTTTAATGAACACTGAAGCTTTCTTT
CASSYGLMNTEAFF
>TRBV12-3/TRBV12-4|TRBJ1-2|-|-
TGTGCCAGCAGTTTCGGGCAGATTTACAACTATGGCTACACCTTC
CASSFGQIYNYGYTF
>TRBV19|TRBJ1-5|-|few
TGTGCCAGTGATGACACCCCAAATCAGCCCCAGCATTTT
CASDDTPNQPQHF
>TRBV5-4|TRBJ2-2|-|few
TGTGCCAGCAGCCCCCCCGGGACGACAAAAGACACCGGGGAGCTGTTTTTT
CASSPPGTTKDTGELFF
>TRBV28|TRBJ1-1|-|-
TGTGCCAGCAACATACAGGGCCTGAACACTGAAGCTTTCTTT
CASNIQGLNTEAFF
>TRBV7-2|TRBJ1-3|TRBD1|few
TGTGCCAGCAGCTTCACAGGGGACCCAGGAAACACCATATATTTT
CASSFTGDPGNTIYF
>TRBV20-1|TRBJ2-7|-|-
TGCAGTGTTCCCGGTGCGGGACCGTTCGGAGAGCAGTACTTC
CSVPGAGPFGEQYF
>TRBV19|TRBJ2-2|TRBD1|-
TGTGCCAGTAAAGGACAGGGGACCGGGGAGCTGTTTTTT
CASKGQGTGELFF
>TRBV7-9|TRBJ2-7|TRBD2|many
TGTGCCAGCGGCCCGCCTAGCGGGGTTCACGAGCAGTACTTC
CASGPPSGVHEQYF